One sample yielded the 13 T cell receptor beta chains listed below, sequenced in a study of immune cell composition in non-small cell lung cancer (dated by TCRdb to 2016 to 2017). Library creation used the immunoSEQ multiplex PCR assay. The clones in this table, taken by TCRdb from immuneACCESS, are in-frame only. Not every clone is retained; where verified, under half of the shortfall comes from an unresolved V gene, and the cause of the rest is unknown. The sample table shows some 3,500 clones, and more than 60% are seen once. Clones ranked in the top ten supply roughly 8.3% of the sample. Normal lung samples came from the same patient and were non-adjacent lung tissue collected as far from the tumour as possible, with a minimum distance of 3 cm. Input material: non-adjacent lung tissue. The receptor set was obtained from a human donor with non-small cell lung cancer.

This clone was observed a handful of times. Other nucleotide sequences from this sample produce the same CDR3. The gene calls are TRBV6-5 and TRBJ1-3; TRBD1 might be the D (6 bases). The ends were cut back, 6 bases at V and 4 bases at J, with 7 bases in the middle. The CDR3 is 12 amino acids. Germline values: CDR1 MNHEY, CDR2 SVGAGI. Here the CDR3 DNA reads TGTGCCAGCAGAGGACAGGGAAACACCATATATTTT. Translation: CASRGQGNTIYF.

The V and J genes are TRBV7-9 and TRBJ1-2, with 7 nucleotides matching TRBD1. The CDR3 has 14 amino acids. Germline loops: CDR1 SEHNR, CDR2 FQNEAQ (reference sequence). Germline trimming cut 4 bases from V and 2 bases from J; bases unmatched to any gene: 4. The CDR3 is CASSSLDRNYGYTF. The CDR3 DNA is TGTGCCAGCAGCTCCTTGGACAGGAACTATGGCTACACCTTC. The full variable domain, completed using reference TRBV7-9 and TRBJ1-2, is DTGVSQNPRHKITKRGQNVTFRCDPISEHNRLYWYRQTLGQGPEFLTYFQNEAQLEKSRLLSDRFSAERPKGSFSTLEIQRTEQGDSAMYLCASSSLDRNYGYTFGSGTRLTVV.

This clone was counted a few times. DNA of the CDR3: TGCGCCAGCAGCTTCCGGGACAGGGCAGGATCACCCCTCCACTTT. Amino acids: CASSFRDRAGSPLHF. The chain employs TRBV5-1 and TRBJ1-6, with TRBD1 matching over 9 bases. Germline-derived CDR1 and CDR2 are SGHRS and YFSETQ. This CDR3 contains 15 residues. V shed 2 bases and J 10 bases; nucleotides not matched to a gene: 7.

J is TRBJ2-5 and V is TRBV27; 13 nucleotides agree with TRBD2. This CDR3 contains 17 residues. From germline, CDR1 is MNHEY and CDR2 SMNVEV (reference sequence). The ends lost 6 bases at V and 4 bases at J; junction bases unmatched: 11. This chain's CDR3 is CASSLTSGRAYLETQYF. As DNA, the CDR3 is TGTGCCAGCAGCCTAACTAGCGGGAGGGCCTATTTAGAGACCCAGTACTTC.

V usage is TRBV7-8 and J usage is TRBJ2-7; no clear D gene. The CDR3 loop spans 15 amino acids. V lost 1 base, J lost 0 bases, and 10 bases lay in between. Germline V gives CDR1 SGHVS, CDR2 FQNEAQ. Here the CDR3 reads CASSLGTSASYEQYF. CDR3 nucleotides: TGTGCCAGCAGCTTAGGTACCAGCGCCTCCTACGAGCAGTACTTC.

The chain couples TRBV2 to TRBJ1-4; D gene unclear. The V gene lost 4 bases and the J gene lost 5 bases, with 11 bases spanning the gap. The CDR3 has 14 residues. The germline V gene has CDR1 SNHLY and CDR2 FYNNEI. The CDR3 here is CASSVRAGNEKLFF. CDR3 bases: TGTGCCAGCAGTGTTAGAGCAGGAAATGAAAAACTGTTTTTT.

This clone is classed as large. The V and J genes are TRBV14 and TRBJ2-5; TRBD2 matches at 11 bases. The germline gives CDR1 SGHDN, CDR2 FVKESK. This CDR3 is built from 16 residues. The V segment lost 4 bases and the J segment 5 bases; nucleotides outside the gene matches: 9. The CDR3 DNA reads TGTGCCAGCAGCCGGATTACTAGCGGGAGAGGGGAGACCCAGTACTTC. It encodes CASSRITSGRGETQYF.

The gene calls are TRBV2 and TRBJ2-2, with 11 positions matching TRBD2. The V segment lost 7 bases and the J segment 6 bases; nucleotides outside the gene matches: 10. The CDR3 extends over 16 amino acids. The germline V gene encodes CDR1 SNHLY and CDR2 FYNNEI. Here the CDR3 reads CASMTLAGGWAGELFF. CDR3 bases: TGTGCCAGCATGACGCTAGCGGGGGGATGGGCCGGGGAGCTGTTTTTT.

The V gene is TRBV28, the J gene TRBJ2-3; no clear D. The germline V gene encodes CDR1 MDHEN and CDR2 SYDVKM. The CDR3 contains 14 residues. V gave up 3 bases and J gave up 1 base, with 8 bases separating them. Here the CDR3 DNA reads TGTGCCAGCAGTTTTTTGTCAGGCACAGATACGCAGTATTTT. Translated: CASSFLSGTDTQYF.

This sequence joins TRBV19 and TRBJ2-1; tentatively, D is TRBD2 (5 bases). This CDR3 comprises 13 residues. CDR1 and CDR2 from the germline V gene are LNHDA and SQIVND (reference sequence). V was pared by 6 bases and J by 12 bases, with 18 bases between. The CDR3, as DNA: TGTGCCAGTAGCAACCGGGGAATCGGAGGGCAGTTCTTC. Encoded protein: CASSNRGIGGQFF.

This clone was seen a few times. CDR3 sequence (DNA): TGTGCCAGCAGTCTGCTCCGTGGGACTAGGTCCTCTGGGGCCAACGTCCTGACTTTC. It codes for CASSLLRGTRSSGANVLTF. The genes are TRBV28 and TRBJ2-6; 8 positions agree with TRBD2. CDR1 MDHEN and CDR2 SYDVKM come from the germline V gene. V lost 5 bases to trimming and J lost 0 bases; unmatched junction nucleotides: 12. The CDR3 runs 19 residues.

The gene calls are TRBV18 and TRBJ2-2; TRBD1 aligns across 10 bases. This CDR3 has 18 amino acids. The germline V gene has CDR1 KGHSH and CDR2 LQKENI. Trimming cost V 4 bases and J 6 bases; bases outside gene matches: 14. CDR3 bases: TGTGCCAGCTCACGTGGGACAGGGGACCTCCAGGCCTCCGGGGAGCTGTTTTTT. Residues: CASSRGTGDLQASGELFF. Looking up the rest from reference TRBV18 and TRBJ2-2 gives the full variable domain: NAGVMQNPRHLVRRRGQEARLRCSPMKGHSHVYWYRQLPEEGLKFMVYLQKENIIDESGMPKERFSAEFPKEGPSILRIQQVVRGDSAAYFCASSRGTGDLQASGELFFGEGSRLTVL.

V and J are TRBV19 and TRBJ2-7; 9 positions match TRBD1. The V and J ends lost 4 bases and 3 bases, in that order; junction bases with no gene match: 7. From germline, CDR1 is LNHDA and CDR2 SQIVND (reference sequence). The CDR3 extends over 15 amino acids. The chain's CDR3 is CASSRTGQGGYEQYF. The CDR3 bases are TGTGCCAGTAGTAGAACGGGACAGGGAGGCTACGAGCAGTACTTC.